A selection of T cell receptor beta chains follows, all from one sample in a study of blood T cell repertoires in COVID-19. Clones were read by immunoSEQ multiplex PCR, and TCRdb kept only the in-frame ones, dropping some. The sample consists of 150,000 to 250,000 clones, just under 85% of them appearing once. Sequenced: peripheral blood. All receptors derive from a human donor with acute or convalescent COVID-19. The donor label of this sample is uncertain. The CDR3 runs from the conserved cysteine through the conserved F or W. Each record gives: J gene, V gene, CDR3 protein.

J: TRBJ1-6; V: TRBV28; CDR3: CASRQGSYNSPLHF
J: TRBJ2-7; V: TRBV6-5; CDR3: CASSYLASGSYEQYF
J: TRBJ1-1; V: TRBV29-1; CDR3: CSVGPDRITTEAFF
J: TRBJ1-6; V: TRBV6-1; CDR3: CASSEFLPTESSYNSPLHF
J: TRBJ2-3; V: TRBV5-6; CDR3: CASSSRTRPGTDTQYF
J: TRBJ1-2; V: TRBV10-3; CDR3: CAISQAPAQGEGNYGYTF
J: TRBJ2-7; V: TRBV12-5; CDR3: CASGLGWGPGHEQYF
J: TRBJ2-2; V: TRBV9; CDR3: CASSVGTITGELFF
J: TRBJ2-7; V: TRBV7-8; CDR3: CASSLGGGYEQYF
J: TRBJ2-7; V: TRBV18; CDR3: CASSTFAGEQYF
J: TRBJ2-3; V: TRBV11-2; CDR3: CASSYRGRAEDTQYF
J: TRBJ2-1; V: TRBV28; CDR3: CASSTRGFLRNEQFF
J: TRBJ1-2; V: TRBV19; CDR3: CASRPDRADGYTF
J: TRBJ2-1; V: TRBV28; CDR3: CATWTTLYNEQFF
J: TRBJ2-7; V: TRBV3-1/TRBV3-2; CDR3: CASSRDSTYEQYF
J: TRBJ1-4; V: TRBV10-3; CDR3: CAISPGGQGFEKLFF
J: TRBJ2-1; V: TRBV11-2; CDR3: CASRWGDRLGEQFF
J: TRBJ2-7; V: TRBV7-2; CDR3: CASTQVGGTYEQYF
J: TRBJ1-1; V: TRBV5-1; CDR3: CASRGQGASLNTEAFF
J: TRBJ2-3; V: TRBV5-4; CDR3: CASSLGLRGSTDTQYF
J: TRBJ1-1; V: TRBV7-8; CDR3: CASSSGQGHTEAFF
J: TRBJ1-2; V: TRBV5-1; CDR3: CASSSGQGAYYGYTF
J: TRBJ2-5; V: TRBV3-1/TRBV3-2; CDR3: CASSQGRTQYF
J: TRBJ1-1; V: TRBV27; CDR3: CASSLRGPSRSYTEAFF
J: TRBJ2-7; V: TRBV18; CDR3: CASSPAGGPSYEQYF
J: TRBJ2-5; V: TRBV9; CDR3: CASSLLGLAGQETQYF
J: TRBJ2-2; V: TRBV7-9; CDR3: CASSLRTVLNTGELFF
J: TRBJ2-2; V: TRBV11-2; CDR3: CASSGTGLATGELFF
J: TRBJ1-3; V: TRBV5-6; CDR3: CASSLTGVPGNTIYF
J: TRBJ1-5; V: TRBV10-3; CDR3: CAISESRGNQPQHF
J: TRBJ1-6; V: TRBV6-5; CDR3: CASSKNRDTNSPLHF
J: TRBJ2-7; V: TRBV5-4; CDR3: CASSPGGRANYEQYF
J: TRBJ1-4; V: TRBV2; CDR3: CASSYGNSNEKLFF
J: TRBJ2-7; V: TRBV15; CDR3: CATSRVGVYEQYF
J: TRBJ2-7; V: TRBV5-4; CDR3: CASSPASGGYEQYF
J: TRBJ1-2; V: TRBV5-1; CDR3: CASSTGDRVVPNYGYTF
J: TRBJ1-5; V: TRBV18; CDR3: CASSPSQGSSPQHF